This is a list of T cell receptor beta chains from one sample in a study of cytomegalovirus exposure and HLA in healthy donors. The repertoire was sequenced with immunoSEQ multiplex PCR; TCRdb's copy has only in-frame clones and lacks some. The sample carries approximately 84,000 clones, about 68% recorded once. Sequenced sample: PBMCs. These receptors were obtained from a middle-aged man in good health and CMV-seropositive. CDR3s include the opening cysteine and the closing phenylalanine or tryptophan. The D gene is left open where the match is weak. Clone size is not always given. Where it is, it says once, few, many or a class for expanded clones.

j_call: TRBJ1-4; d_call: TRBD1; v_call: TRBV15; clone_size: .; cdr3_length: 15; cdr3_aa: CATRRLRQGSEKLFF; cdr3_nt: TGTGCCACCAGGAGGCTCCGACAGGGGTCTGAAAAACTGTTTTTT
j_call: TRBJ2-3; d_call: TRBD2; v_call: TRBV7-8; clone_size: .; cdr3_length: 16; cdr3_aa: CASSRPSGSGTDTQYF; cdr3_nt: TGTGCCAGCAGCAGACCCAGCGGGAGTGGCACAGATACGCAGTATTTT
j_call: TRBJ2-1; d_call: TRBD2; v_call: TRBV7-3; clone_size: many; cdr3_length: 15; cdr3_aa: CASSRGASGYNEQFF; cdr3_nt: TGTGCCAGCAGCCGGGGCGCTAGCGGATACAATGAGCAGTTCTTC
j_call: TRBJ2-2; d_call: TRBD2; v_call: TRBV6-5; clone_size: .; cdr3_length: 15; cdr3_aa: CASSQGLVGAGELFF; cdr3_nt: TGTGCCAGCAGTCAGGGACTAGTGGGTGCCGGGGAGCTGTTTTTT
j_call: TRBJ2-2; d_call: TRBD1; v_call: TRBV4-1; clone_size: .; cdr3_length: 15; cdr3_aa: CASSHRTGNTGELFF; cdr3_nt: TGCGCCAGCAGCCATCGGACAGGGAACACCGGGGAGCTGTTTTTT
j_call: TRBJ2-5; d_call: .; v_call: TRBV7-7; clone_size: .; cdr3_length: 14; cdr3_aa: CASSLGTTRETQYF; cdr3_nt: TGTGCCAGCAGCTTAGGCACTACGCGAGAGACCCAGTACTTC
j_call: TRBJ1-5; d_call: .; v_call: TRBV28; clone_size: .; cdr3_length: 15; cdr3_aa: CASSPPADGNQPQHF; cdr3_nt: TGTGCCAGCAGTCCTCCCGCAGATGGCAATCAGCCCCAGCATTTT
j_call: TRBJ1-5; d_call: .; v_call: TRBV2; clone_size: .; cdr3_length: 15; cdr3_aa: CASGIYGPGNQPQHF; cdr3_nt: TGTGCCAGCGGTATTTACGGACCGGGAAATCAGCCCCAGCATTTT
j_call: TRBJ2-7; d_call: TRBD2; v_call: TRBV5-1; clone_size: few; cdr3_length: 15; cdr3_aa: CASSLASGSSYEQYF; cdr3_nt: TGCGCCAGCAGCTTGGCTAGCGGATCCTCCTACGAGCAGTACTTC
j_call: TRBJ2-7; d_call: .; v_call: TRBV6-6; clone_size: .; cdr3_length: 13; cdr3_aa: CASSSQGLYEQYF; cdr3_nt: TGTGCCAGCAGTTCCCAGGGTTTGTACGAGCAGTACTTC
j_call: TRBJ1-2; d_call: .; v_call: TRBV28; clone_size: .; cdr3_length: 12; cdr3_aa: CASSSVNYGYTF; cdr3_nt: TGTGCCAGCAGTTCAGTTAACTATGGCTACACCTTC
j_call: TRBJ2-2; d_call: TRBD1; v_call: TRBV5-4; clone_size: .; cdr3_length: 18; cdr3_aa: CASSKDRGNHPNTGELFF; cdr3_nt: TGTGCCAGCAGCAAGGACAGGGGGAACCACCCGAACACCGGGGAGCTGTTTTTT
j_call: TRBJ2-2; d_call: TRBD1; v_call: TRBV2; clone_size: .; cdr3_length: 16; cdr3_aa: CASSFVGATRGGELFF; cdr3_nt: TGTGCCAGCAGCTTCGTTGGGGCCACCAGGGGGGGGGAGCTGTTTTTT